One and the same sample provided the 20 T cell receptor beta chains below, sequenced in a study of identical twins (dated by TCRdb to the mid-2010s). The protocol used for the library was 5' RACE. Sequencing relied on an Illumina HiSeq 2000. TCRdb ran its own pipeline on the public reads, namely fastp trimming at Q25 and MiXCR clone calling, and kept in-frame beta chains. Rows are combined by CDR3 protein, so each entry shows the most common genes and DNA. The sample includes 500,000 or so distinct CDR3 sequences, with approximately 15% observed a single time. The ten largest make up about 1% of the sample. This sample also belongs to another study, concerning yellow fever vaccine responses in identical twins.

What was sequenced was CD4+ T cells sorted from blood. The receptors derive from a woman younger than 35 in good health.

This clonotype appeared a few times. The V gene is TRBV28, the J gene TRBJ2-7; 9 bases map to TRBD2. CDR3 length equals 14 residues. The V and J ends lost 3 bases and 5 bases, in that order; junction bases with no gene match: 5. In germline, CDR1 is MDHEN, CDR2 SYDVKM. The CDR3 DNA reads as TGTGCCAGCAGTTTGGGCGGGAGGGCCCACGAGCAGTACTTC. Protein: CASSLGGRAHEQYF.

This clonotype appeared once. The chain employs TRBV7-2 and TRBJ2-5; TRBD2 might be the D (7 bases). V was clipped by 5 bases and J by 6 bases, with 19 bases between them. The CDR3 is made up of 15 amino acids. Germline-derived CDR1 and CDR2 are SGHTA and FQGNSA. CDR3 coding DNA: TGTGCCAGCAGCCTCCCTGGGGGGGGCGCGAAGACCCAGTACTTC. This sequence encodes CASSLPGGGAKTQYF.

This clonotype was found many times. This chain joins TRBV2 and TRBJ2-1; D gene uncertain. V was trimmed by 1 base and J by 1 base, leaving 8 bases between them. The germline CDR1 and CDR2 sequences are SNHLY and FYNNEI. The CDR3 runs 15 residues. DNA for the CDR3: TGTGCCAGCAGTGAAGGGCTGACATCCTACAATGAGCAGTTCTTC. It translates to CASSEGLTSYNEQFF.

This clonotype has just a few counts. V usage is TRBV9 and J usage is TRBJ2-4; D ambiguous. This CDR3 comprises 13 residues. The germline gives CDR1 SGDLS, CDR2 YYNGEE. V was clipped by 0 bases and J by 5 bases, with 6 bases between them. CDR3 nucleotides: TGTGCCAGCAGCGTAGGGGTCGAAAACATTCAGTACTTC. The encoded protein is CASSVGVENIQYF.

V gene TRBV4-2 combines with J gene TRBJ2-7, with 11 bases identical to TRBD2. This CDR3 is 17 amino acids long. The germline V gene has CDR1 LGHNA and CDR2 YNFKEQ. V trimming: 2 bases; J trimming: 4 bases; junction bases outside the gene matches: 10. As DNA, the CDR3 is TGTGCCAGCAGCCAATTAGGAACTAGCGGGAGTGGGTACGAGCAGTACTTC. Translation: CASSQLGTSGSGYEQYF.

This clonotype was recorded many times. J is TRBJ2-1 and V is TRBV2; TRBD2 is a possible D gene (5 bases). The CDR3 covers 11 residues. Per germline, CDR1 SNHLY and CDR2 FYNNEI. Trimming removed 8 bases from V and 5 bases from J, with 7 bases in between. The CDR3 protein is CASGLHNEQFF. The CDR3 DNA reads TGTGCCAGCGGACTGCACAATGAGCAGTTCTTC.

The rearrangement links TRBV7-3 to TRBJ2-1; TRBD2 matches 12 bases. The V and J ends lost 5 bases and 6 bases, in that order; junction bases with no gene match: 8. The germline CDR1 and CDR2 sequences are SGHTA and FQGTGA. This CDR3 contains 16 residues. For the CDR3, the DNA is TGTGCCAGCAGCCCCGCTAGCGGGGGGGCGGCCAATGAGCAGTTCTTC. This sequence encodes CASSPASGGAANEQFF. The entire variable domain, with the rest obtained from reference TRBV7-3 and TRBJ2-1, is as follows: GAGVSQTPSNKVTEKGKYVELRCDPISGHTALYWYRQSLGQGPEFLIYFQGTGAADDSGLPNDRFFAVRPEGSVSTLKIQRTERGDSAVYLCASSPASGGAANEQFFGPGTRLTVL.

In its sample, this clonotype was seen a few times. The genes are TRBV24-1 and TRBJ2-3; 7 bases line up with TRBD1. The CDR3 contains 15 residues. The germline V gene encodes CDR1 KGHDR and CDR2 SFDVKD. V shed 3 bases, J shed 2 bases, and the junction held 4 bases outside the gene matches. CDR3 residues: CATSDPGQTTDTQYF. CDR3 DNA sequence: TGTGCCACCAGTGATCCGGGACAGACCACAGATACGCAGTATTTT.

This clonotype was counted a few times. This sequence joins TRBV11-1 and TRBJ2-7, with TRBD1 matching 7 bases. This CDR3 spans 17 amino acids. The V and J ends lost 1 base and 2 bases, in that order; junction bases with no gene match: 11. Germline loops: CDR1 SGHAT, CDR2 FQDESV (reference sequence). The CDR3 spells CASSLGVLDRPTYEQYF. The CDR3, as DNA: TGTGCCAGCAGCTTAGGAGTTTTGGACAGGCCAACCTACGAGCAGTACTTC.

This chain connects TRBV20-1 to TRBJ2-7; the D gene could be TRBD1 or TRBD2 (5 bases each). The CDR3 consists of 13 residues. Trimming pared 6 bases from V and 3 bases from J, leaving 15 bases between. The germline gives CDR1 DFQATT, CDR2 SNEGSKA (reference sequence). The CDR3 loop reads CSAEKGTLYEQYF. DNA of the CDR3: TGCAGTGCGGAAAAGGGGACCCTCTACGAGCAGTACTTC.

The rearrangement joins TRBV20-1 to TRBJ1-5, with unresolved D. Between the trimmed V and J ends, which lost 3 bases and 4 bases, there was a span of 10 bases. The germline gives CDR1 DFQATT, CDR2 SNEGSKA (reference sequence). The CDR3 runs to 13 residues. The CDR3 here is CSASSRVNQPQHF. The CDR3 bases are TGCAGTGCTAGTAGTAGGGTAAATCAGCCCCAGCATTTT.

Ten or more counts support this clonotype. The chain combines TRBV12-3 or TRBV12-4 with TRBJ1-5; D is ambiguous. V gave up 2 bases and J gave up 4 bases, with 6 bases separating them. CDR3 length: 13 residues. The CDR3 reads CASSLTENQPQHF. CDR3 in DNA: TGTGCCAGCAGTTTAACAGAAAATCAGCCCCAGCATTTT.

This chain joins TRBV28 and TRBJ2-7; unclear D gene. V was clipped by 5 bases and J by 0 bases, with 14 bases between them. Germline loops: CDR1 MDHEN, CDR2 SYDVKM. This CDR3 comprises 15 residues. DNA of the CDR3: TGTGCCAGCAGTAGTTTTTCGGGCTACTCCTACGAGCAGTACTTC. Its translation: CASSSFSGYSYEQYF.

This clonotype appeared a few times. The chain is built from TRBV20-1 and TRBJ1-2; no reliable D call. CDR1 is DFQATT, CDR2 SNEGSKA, per germline (reference sequence). The CDR3 length is 10 residues. V lost 1 base and J 14 bases, leaving 11 bases between the germline ends. Here the CDR3 reads CSARVDRGTF. The CDR3, as DNA: TGCAGTGCTAGAGTGGACCGCGGGACCTTC.

This clonotype was recorded many times. The CDR3 sequence: CASRPTDTDNEQFF. For the CDR3, the DNA is TGTGCCAGCAGACCCACCGACACTGACAATGAGCAGTTCTTC. The chain employs TRBV7-9 and TRBJ2-1, with D hard to call. CDR3 size: 14 residues. Between the trimmed V and J ends, which lost 6 bases and 5 bases, there was a span of 14 bases. Germline V gene lookup returns CDR1 SEHNR and CDR2 FQNEAQ (reference sequence).

The V gene is TRBV9, the J gene TRBJ1-6; the D is unclear. Germline CDR1 SGDLS, CDR2 YYNGEE. The CDR3 length is 12 residues. V was clipped by 0 bases and J by 8 bases, with 3 bases between them. The CDR3 protein is CASSVGDSPLHF. The CDR3 DNA reads as TGTGCCAGCAGCGTAGGGGATTCACCCCTCCACTTT. The entire variable domain, with the rest obtained from reference TRBV9 and TRBJ1-6, is as follows: DSGVTQTPKHLITATGQRVTLRCSPRSGDLSVYWYQQSLDQGLQFLIQYYNGEERAKGNILERFSAQQFPDLHSELNLSSLELGDSALYFCASSVGDSPLHFGNGTRLTVT.

This clonotype has at least ten counts. This chain links TRBV12-3 or TRBV12-4 with TRBJ2-7; D is uncertain. The ends were cut back, 6 bases at V and 4 bases at J, with 13 bases in the middle. The CDR3 has 13 residues. The CDR3 nucleotides are TGTGCCAGCAGCCAAAGCAAGGTGTACGAGCAGTACTTC. This gives the protein CASSQSKVYEQYF.

The gene calls are TRBV7-2 and TRBJ2-3; 10 bases are shared with TRBD2. Germline V CDR1 and CDR2: SGHTA, FQGNSA. The CDR3 is 14 residues long. With V trimmed by 6 bases and J by 2 bases, 2 bases remained unmatched. CDR3 protein: CASRLAGPTDTQYF. Written as DNA, the CDR3 is TGTGCCAGCAGACTAGCGGGGCCCACAGATACGCAGTATTTT.

The CDR3 DNA follows: TGTGCCAGCAGTTTAATGACGAATTCACCCCTCCACTTT. It specifies CASSLMTNSPLHF. The chain is built from TRBV12-3 or TRBV12-4 and TRBJ1-6; D is unclear. Trimming left V 2 bases short and J 7 bases short, with 6 bases between. CDR3 size: 13 residues.

The chain recombines TRBV20-1 with TRBJ2-2; 8 nucleotides agree with TRBD2. The V and J ends lost 1 base and 0 bases, in that order; junction bases with no gene match: 4. The CDR3 is 16 amino acids. The germline V gene has CDR1 DFQATT and CDR2 SNEGSKA (reference sequence). CDR3 in amino acids: CSARGGSGTNTGELFF. DNA for the CDR3: TGCAGTGCTAGAGGAGGTAGCGGGACGAACACCGGGGAGCTGTTTTTT.